This TCR beta chain was captured in a study of blood T cell repertoires in COVID-19. Study details: Sources were T cells, B-cell-depleted T cells, or PBMCs; the material itself was cDNA or gDNA.

The CDR3 consists of 11 residues. The ends were cut back, 6 bases at V and 6 bases at J, with 8 bases in the middle. Germline V gene data show CDR1 as SNHLY and CDR2 as FYNNEI. Original processing notes: Quantification of nucleated cells was approximated via reference gene primer amplification. The repertoire was sequenced with immunoSEQ multiplex PCR; TCRdb's copy has only in-frame clones and lacks some. Clonal size and the V and J genes are those of that table, whereas D and trimming came from the DNA. The sample includes under 100,000 clones, around nine tenths of them seen just once. The chain is built from TRBV2 and TRBJ2-5, with TRBD1 as a possible D gene (5 bases). The receptor was derived from a man aged 30-40 years with acute or convalescent COVID-19. Specimen: peripheral blood. CDR3 bases: TGTGCCAGCAGATCAGGGAAGACCCAGTACTTC. Amino acid sequence: CASRSGKTQYF.